This T cell receptor (beta chain) was captured in a study of vaccination and CD4 T cells after COVID-19. Turning to the study itself: Cellular stimulation was performed using overlapping spike peptides derived from SARS-CoV-2, HCoV-NL63, HCoV-OC43 and HCoV-229E.

The treatment is: roughly ten-day PBMC culture with coronavirus spike peptide pools or control peptides (ViraFEST assay). Before TCRs were sequenced, ViraFEST expanded antigen-specific T cells with peptide pools. Concerning this clonotype: Its target is not known.

With 3 bases clipped from V and 0 bases from J, the junction kept 2 bases outside the gene matches. CDR3 length: 17 amino acids. Germline values: CDR1 LGHNA, CDR2 YSLEER. An Oncomine TCR Beta short-read assay was used to sequence the DNA from cultured CD4+ T cells. MiXCR, run by TCRdb on the PCR reads, gives a single entry per CDR3 protein. There are about 20,000 distinct CDR3 sequences in the sample; roughly half occur only once, and nearly 7.5% lies in the top ten. The sample taken for sequencing was CD4+ T cells from blood, cultured in vitro. This receptor was identified in a human donor who had recovered from COVID-19. The chain is built from TRBV4-3 and TRBJ2-2; the match to TRBD2 covers 12 bases. CDR3 loop: CASSQSSGGANTGELFF. CDR3 sequence (DNA): TGCGCCAGCAGCCAGTCTAGCGGGGGGGCGAACACCGGGGAGCTGTTTTTT.